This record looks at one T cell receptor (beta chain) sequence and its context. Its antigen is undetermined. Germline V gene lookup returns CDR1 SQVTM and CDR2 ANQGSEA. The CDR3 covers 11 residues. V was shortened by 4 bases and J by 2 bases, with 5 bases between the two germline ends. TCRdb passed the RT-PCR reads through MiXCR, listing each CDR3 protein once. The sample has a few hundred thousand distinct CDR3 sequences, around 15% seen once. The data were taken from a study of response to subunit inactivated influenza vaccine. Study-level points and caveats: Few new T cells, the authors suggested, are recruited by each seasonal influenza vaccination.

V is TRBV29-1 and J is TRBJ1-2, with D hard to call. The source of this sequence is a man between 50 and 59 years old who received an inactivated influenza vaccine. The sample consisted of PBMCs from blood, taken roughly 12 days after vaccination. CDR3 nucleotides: TGCAGCGTTGCAGGAAACTATGGCTACACCTTC. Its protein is CSVAGNYGYTF.